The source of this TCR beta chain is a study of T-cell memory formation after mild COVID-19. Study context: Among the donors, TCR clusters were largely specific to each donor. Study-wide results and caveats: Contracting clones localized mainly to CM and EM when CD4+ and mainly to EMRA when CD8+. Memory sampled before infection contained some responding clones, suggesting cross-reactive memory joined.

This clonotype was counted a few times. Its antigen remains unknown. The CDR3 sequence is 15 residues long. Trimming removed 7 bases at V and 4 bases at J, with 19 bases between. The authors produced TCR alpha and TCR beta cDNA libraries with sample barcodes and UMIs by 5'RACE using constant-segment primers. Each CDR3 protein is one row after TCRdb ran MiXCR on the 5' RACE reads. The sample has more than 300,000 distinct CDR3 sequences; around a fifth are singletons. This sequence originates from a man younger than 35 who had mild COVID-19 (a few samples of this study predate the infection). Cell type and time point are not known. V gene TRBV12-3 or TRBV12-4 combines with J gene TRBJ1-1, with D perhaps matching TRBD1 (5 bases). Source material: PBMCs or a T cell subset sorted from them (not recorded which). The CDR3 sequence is CASTERRGVGTEAFF. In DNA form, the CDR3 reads TGTGCCAGCACCGAGCGGCGGGGCGTCGGCACTGAAGCTTTCTTT.